The clone carrying this TCR beta chain was counted once. V lost 0 bases and J lost 4, with 6 bases in between. Germline V gene sequence: CDR1 MGHRA, CDR2 YSYEKL. There are 13 residues in the CDR3. These data belong to a study of blood T cell repertoires in COVID-19. Overall study: Samples of COVID-19 (acute and convalescent) were obtained from the United States, Italy and Spain. The analysed material was cDNA or gDNA that came from T cells, B-cell-depleted T cells, or PBMCs.

Libraries were prepared by immunoSEQ multiplex PCR; TCRdb keeps only in-frame clonotypes and omits some of them. The table shows 32,000 or so clones, with around 84% occurring only once. The chain combines TRBV4-1 with TRBJ1-2; D is unclear. The receptor was isolated from a man between 65 and 80 years old with acute or convalescent COVID-19. The sample was peripheral blood. The CDR3 sequence: CASSQDGGYGYTF. CDR3 DNA: TGCGCCAGCAGCCAAGATGGAGGCTATGGCTACACCTTC.